This T cell receptor (beta chain) was found in a study of cytomegalovirus exposure and HLA in healthy donors. Separate from the approximately 700-subject first cohort was the roughly 130-subject validation cohort, to which the donors belonged. This clone was counted a single time. Its antigen is unknown. Profiling relied on immunoSEQ multiplex PCR, and the TCRdb table lists in-frame clones only, not all of them. The sample has hundreds of thousands of clones; just over 85% are singletons. Findings of the study overall: The classifier, whose performance was assessed in both the original and validation cohorts, reportedly diagnosed cytomegalovirus status with high specificity and sensitivity. The dataset shows that most TCR sequences were rare, while some public TCRs occurred in many donors. According to a subsequent analysis, TCR clusters identified in the first cohort showed a tendency to co-occur across the approximately 110 validation repertoires.

Trimming at V came to 2 bases and at J to 6 bases, leaving 17 bases not matched to a gene. CDR1 is SNHLY, CDR2 FYNNEI, per germline. This CDR3 has 18 amino acids. The TCR originated in a woman under 30 in good health and CMV-seronegative. V and J are TRBV2 and TRBJ1-1, with 8 bases identical to TRBD1. Sequencing was performed on PBMCs. The CDR3 region is CASSESWAGTGSVAEAFF. In DNA, the CDR3 is TGTGCCAGCAGTGAATCCTGGGCGGGGACAGGTTCTGTTGCTGAAGCTTTCTTT.